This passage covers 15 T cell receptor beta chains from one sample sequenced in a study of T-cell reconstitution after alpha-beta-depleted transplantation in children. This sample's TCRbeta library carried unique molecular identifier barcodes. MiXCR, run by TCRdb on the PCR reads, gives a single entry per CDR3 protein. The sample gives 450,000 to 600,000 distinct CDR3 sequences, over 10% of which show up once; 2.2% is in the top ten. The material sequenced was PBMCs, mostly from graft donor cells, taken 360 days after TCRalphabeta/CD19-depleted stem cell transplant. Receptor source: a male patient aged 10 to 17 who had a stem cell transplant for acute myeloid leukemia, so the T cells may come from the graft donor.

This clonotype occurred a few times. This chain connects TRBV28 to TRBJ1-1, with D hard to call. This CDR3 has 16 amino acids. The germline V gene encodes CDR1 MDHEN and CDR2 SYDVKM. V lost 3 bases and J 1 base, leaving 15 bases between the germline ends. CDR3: CASSFSQVLSNTEAFF. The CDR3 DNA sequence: TGTGCCAGCAGTTTCAGCCAGGTCCTTTCGAACACTGAAGCTTTCTTT.

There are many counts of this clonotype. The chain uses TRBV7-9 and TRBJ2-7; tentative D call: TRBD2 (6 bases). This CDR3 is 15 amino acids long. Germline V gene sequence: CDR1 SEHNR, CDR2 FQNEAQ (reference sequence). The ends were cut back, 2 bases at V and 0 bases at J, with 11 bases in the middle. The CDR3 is CASSLLAVPSYEQYF. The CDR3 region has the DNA TGTGCCAGCAGCTTATTAGCGGTCCCCTCCTACGAGCAGTACTTC.

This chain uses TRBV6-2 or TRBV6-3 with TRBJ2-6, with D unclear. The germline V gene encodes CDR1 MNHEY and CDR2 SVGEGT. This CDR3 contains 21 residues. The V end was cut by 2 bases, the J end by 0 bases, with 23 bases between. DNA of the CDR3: TGTGCCAGCAGTTACAAGGTGCCCGGACGTAGCCTTAACTCTGGGGCCAACGTCCTGACTTTC. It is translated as CASSYKVPGRSLNSGANVLTF.

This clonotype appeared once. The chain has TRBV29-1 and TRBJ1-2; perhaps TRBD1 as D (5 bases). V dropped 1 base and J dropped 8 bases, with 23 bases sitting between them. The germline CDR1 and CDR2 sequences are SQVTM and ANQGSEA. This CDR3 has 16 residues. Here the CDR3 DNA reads TGCAGCGTTGAAGTTGCCCGGACGCTAACCAAGGGGGGCTACACCTTC. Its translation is CSVEVARTLTKGGYTF. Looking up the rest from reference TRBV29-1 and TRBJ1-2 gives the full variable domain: SAVISQKPSRDICQRGTSLTIQCQVDSQVTMMFWYRQQPGQSLTLIATANQGSEATYESGFVIDKFPISRPNLTFSTLTVSNMSPEDSSIYLCSVEVARTLTKGGYTFGSGTRLTVV.

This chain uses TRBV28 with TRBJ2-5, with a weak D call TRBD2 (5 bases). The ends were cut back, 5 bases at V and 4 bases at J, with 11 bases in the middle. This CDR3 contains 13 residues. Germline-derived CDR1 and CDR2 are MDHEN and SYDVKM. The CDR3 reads CASSPPGLETQYF. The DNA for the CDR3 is TGTGCCAGCAGTCCCCCGGGATTAGAGACCCAGTACTTC.

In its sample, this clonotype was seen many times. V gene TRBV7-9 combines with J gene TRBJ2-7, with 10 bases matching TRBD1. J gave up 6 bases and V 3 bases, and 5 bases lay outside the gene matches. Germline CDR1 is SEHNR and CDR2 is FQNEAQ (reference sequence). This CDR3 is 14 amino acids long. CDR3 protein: CASSFLGQGFEQYF. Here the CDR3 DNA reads TGTGCCAGCAGCTTTTTGGGACAGGGGTTCGAGCAGTACTTC.

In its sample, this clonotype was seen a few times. CDR3 in DNA: TGTGCCAGCGGTTCGGACGGGGAGCTGTTTTTT. Translated, it gives CASGSDGELFF. The chain couples TRBV12-3 or TRBV12-4 to TRBJ2-2; D is undetermined. The CDR3 spans 11 residues. The ends were cut back, 8 bases at V and 7 bases at J, with 8 bases in the middle.

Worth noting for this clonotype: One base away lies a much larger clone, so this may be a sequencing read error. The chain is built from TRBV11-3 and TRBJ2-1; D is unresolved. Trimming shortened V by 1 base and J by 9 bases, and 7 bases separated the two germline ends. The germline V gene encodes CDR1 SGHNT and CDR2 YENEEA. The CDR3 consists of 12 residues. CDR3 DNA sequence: TGTGCCAGCAGCTTAGTTTGGGGTGAGCAGTTCTTC. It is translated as CASSLVWGEQFF.

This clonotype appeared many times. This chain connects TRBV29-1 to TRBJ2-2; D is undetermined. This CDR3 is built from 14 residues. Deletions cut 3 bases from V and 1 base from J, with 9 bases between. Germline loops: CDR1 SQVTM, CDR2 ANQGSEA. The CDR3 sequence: CSVEDGLNTGELFF. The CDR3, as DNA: TGCAGCGTTGAGGATGGCTTGAACACCGGGGAGCTGTTTTTT.

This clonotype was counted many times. CDR3 nucleotide sequence: TGCGCCAGCAGCTTGGGAACGGGGTTCAAGTATTACAATGAGCAGTTCTTC. Protein: CASSLGTGFKYYNEQFF. V and J are TRBV5-1 and TRBJ2-1; TRBD2 might be the D (5 bases). The CDR3 is 17 residues long. CDR1 SGHRS and CDR2 YFSETQ come from the germline V gene. Trimming took 0 bases from V and 4 from J, leaving 17 bases between them.

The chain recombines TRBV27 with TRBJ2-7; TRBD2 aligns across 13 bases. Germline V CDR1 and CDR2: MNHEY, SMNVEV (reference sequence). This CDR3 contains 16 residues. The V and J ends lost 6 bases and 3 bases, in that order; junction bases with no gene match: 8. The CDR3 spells CASSHRLAGGSYEQYF. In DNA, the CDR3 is TGTGCCAGCAGCCATCGACTAGCGGGAGGTAGCTACGAGCAGTACTTC.

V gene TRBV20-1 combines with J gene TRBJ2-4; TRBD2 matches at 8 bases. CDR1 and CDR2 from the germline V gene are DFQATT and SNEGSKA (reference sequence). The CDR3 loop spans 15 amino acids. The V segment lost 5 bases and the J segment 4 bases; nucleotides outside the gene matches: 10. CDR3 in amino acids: CSAGGWASGKNIQYF. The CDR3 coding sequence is TGCAGTGCTGGCGGGTGGGCTAGCGGGAAAAACATTCAGTACTTC.

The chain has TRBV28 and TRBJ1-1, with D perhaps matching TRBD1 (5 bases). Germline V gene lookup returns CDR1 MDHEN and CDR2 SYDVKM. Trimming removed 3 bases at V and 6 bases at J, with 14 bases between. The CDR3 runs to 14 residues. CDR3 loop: CASSFLRGESEAFF. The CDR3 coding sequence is TGTGCCAGCAGTTTCCTTCGGGGCGAATCTGAAGCTTTCTTT.

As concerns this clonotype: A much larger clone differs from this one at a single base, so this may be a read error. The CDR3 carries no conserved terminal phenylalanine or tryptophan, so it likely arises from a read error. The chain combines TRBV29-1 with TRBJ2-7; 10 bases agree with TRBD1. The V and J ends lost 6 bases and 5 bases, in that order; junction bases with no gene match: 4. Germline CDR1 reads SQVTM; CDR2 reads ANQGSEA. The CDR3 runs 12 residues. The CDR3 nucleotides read TGCAGCGTCACCGGGACAGGGGACGAGCAGTACTGC. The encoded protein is CSVTGTGDEQYC.

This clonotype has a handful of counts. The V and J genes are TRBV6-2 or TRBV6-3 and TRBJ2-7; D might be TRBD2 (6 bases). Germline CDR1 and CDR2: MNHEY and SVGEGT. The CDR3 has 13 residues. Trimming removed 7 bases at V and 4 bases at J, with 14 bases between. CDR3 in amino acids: CASIEGLPYEQYF. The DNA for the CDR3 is TGTGCCAGCATCGAGGGACTCCCTTACGAGCAGTACTTC.